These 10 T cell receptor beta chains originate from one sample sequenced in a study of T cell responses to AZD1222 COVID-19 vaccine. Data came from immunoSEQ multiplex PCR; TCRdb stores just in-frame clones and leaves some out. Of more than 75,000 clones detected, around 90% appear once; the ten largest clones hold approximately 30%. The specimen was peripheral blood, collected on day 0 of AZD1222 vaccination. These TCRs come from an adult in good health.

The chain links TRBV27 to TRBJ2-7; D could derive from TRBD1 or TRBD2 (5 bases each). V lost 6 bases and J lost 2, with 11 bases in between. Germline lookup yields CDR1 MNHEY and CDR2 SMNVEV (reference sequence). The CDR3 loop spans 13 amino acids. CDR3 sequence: CASRRDGPYEQYF. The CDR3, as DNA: TGTGCCAGCAGACGGGACGGGCCCTACGAGCAGTACTTC.

The CDR3 sequence is CSAPTGGGYTF. The CDR3 coding sequence is TGCAGTGCTCCGACAGGGGGTGGCTACACCTTC. V gene TRBV20-1 combines with J gene TRBJ1-2, with 9 bases fitting TRBD1. Trimming at V came to 5 bases and at J to 7 bases, leaving 2 bases not matched to a gene. The CDR3 is 11 amino acids. CDR1 is DFQATT and CDR2 is SNEGSKA in the germline V gene (reference sequence).

CDR3: CASSPSGTTDTQYF. As DNA, the CDR3 is TGTGCCAGCAGCCCTAGCGGGACTACGGATACGCAGTATTTT. J is TRBJ2-3 and V is TRBV9, with 9 nucleotides matching TRBD2. The CDR3 is made up of 14 amino acids. V was pared by 4 bases and J by 6 bases, with 6 bases of the junction left unmatched. In germline, CDR1 is SGDLS, CDR2 YYNGEE.

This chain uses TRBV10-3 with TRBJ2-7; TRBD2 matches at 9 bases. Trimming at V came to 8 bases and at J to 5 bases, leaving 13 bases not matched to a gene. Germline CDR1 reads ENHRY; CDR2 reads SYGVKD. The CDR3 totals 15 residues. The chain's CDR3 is CAISSERAGGDEQYF. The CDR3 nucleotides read TGTGCCATCTCAAGTGAACGAGCGGGAGGCGACGAGCAGTACTTC.

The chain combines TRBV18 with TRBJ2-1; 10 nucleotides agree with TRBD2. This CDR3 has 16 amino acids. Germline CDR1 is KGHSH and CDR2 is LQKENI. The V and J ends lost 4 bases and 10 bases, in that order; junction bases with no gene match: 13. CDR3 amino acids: CASSRGGTSVPDEQFF. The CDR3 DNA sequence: TGTGCCAGCTCACGAGGCGGGACTAGCGTTCCCGACGAGCAGTTCTTC.

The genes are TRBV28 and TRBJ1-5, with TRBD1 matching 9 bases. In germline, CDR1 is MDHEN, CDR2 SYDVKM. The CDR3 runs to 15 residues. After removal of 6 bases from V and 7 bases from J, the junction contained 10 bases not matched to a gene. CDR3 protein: CASRSTGGVGQPQHF. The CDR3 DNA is TGTGCCAGCAGGAGTACAGGGGGCGTCGGGCAGCCCCAGCATTTT.

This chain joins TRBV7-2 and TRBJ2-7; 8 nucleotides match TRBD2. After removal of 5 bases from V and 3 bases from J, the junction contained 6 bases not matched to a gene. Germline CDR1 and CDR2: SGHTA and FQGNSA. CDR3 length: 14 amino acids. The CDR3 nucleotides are TGTGCCAGCAGCGAGACTAGCGCCAACTACGAGCAGTACTTC. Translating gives CASSETSANYEQYF.

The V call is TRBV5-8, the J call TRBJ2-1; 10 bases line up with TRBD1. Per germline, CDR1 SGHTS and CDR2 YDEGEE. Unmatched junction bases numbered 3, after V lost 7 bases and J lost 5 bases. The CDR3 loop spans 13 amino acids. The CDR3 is CASRDRGNNEQFF. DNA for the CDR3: TGTGCCAGCCGGGACAGGGGAAACAATGAGCAGTTCTTC.

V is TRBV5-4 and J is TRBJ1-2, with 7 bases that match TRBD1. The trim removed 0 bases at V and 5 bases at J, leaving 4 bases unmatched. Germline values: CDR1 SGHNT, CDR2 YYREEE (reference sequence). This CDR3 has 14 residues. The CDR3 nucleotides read TGTGCCAGCAGCTTGGAAGGGGGCGCGTATGGCTACACCTTC. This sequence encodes CASSLEGGAYGYTF. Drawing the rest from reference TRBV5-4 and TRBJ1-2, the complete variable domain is ETGVTQSPTHLIKTRGQQVTLRCSSQSGHNTVSWYQQALGQGPQFIFQYYREEENGRGNFPPRFSGLQFPNYSSELNVNALELDDSALYLCASSLEGGAYGYTFGSGTRLTVV.

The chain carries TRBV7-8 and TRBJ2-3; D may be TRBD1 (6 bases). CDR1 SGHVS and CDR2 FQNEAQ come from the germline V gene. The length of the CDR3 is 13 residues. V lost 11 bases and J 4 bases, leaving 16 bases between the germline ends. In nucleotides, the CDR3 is TGTGCCTACAGGGACCAATCCGCAGATACGCAGTATTTT. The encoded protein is CAYRDQSADTQYF.